Detailed here is one T cell receptor (beta chain). Its antigen is unknown. Base qualities were left out, and no much larger clone turns up one base away. The entry originates in a study of shared clonotypes between healthy human individuals (dated by TCRdb to about 2020). For the wider study: A couple of women and a few men aged 18 to 49 years were included in the cohort. Blood TCR repertoires of about five healthy adults were deeply sequenced to estimate repertoire size and the extent of clonotype sharing between individuals. Per donor, leukapheresis produced somewhere between about 0.85 and 10 billion PBMCs. Per donor, three plates each were used for CD4 naive and CD4 memory, two for CD8 naive, and one for CD8 memory. Different laboratories and diverse techniques were used to prepare libraries and sequence TCR repertoires, to increase sequencing depth and limit assay-specific biases.

CD8 naive samples consisted of CD45RO-negative cells that were positively selected for CCR7, yielding a CD45RA+CCR7+ population without TemRA cells. Donors were healthy HIV-negative adults with no recently reported acute infections or vaccinations. Every donor was a Caucasian adult residing in Nashville, Tennessee, USA. Blood was obtained by leukapheresis, after which PBMCs were separated by Ficoll-Histopaque density gradient centrifugation and cryopreserved in liquid nitrogen vapor phase. Analytical flow cytometry was used to check the purity and quantity of each magnetically sorted T cell population. Genomic DNA was isolated from every sorted fraction and measured by UV absorbance on a Nanodrop 2000c. TCR CDR3 regions were amplified from genomic DNA by multiplex PCR using the deep immunoSEQ assay. Genomic DNA extracted from each cell subset was distributed evenly over all wells of several immunoSEQ 96-well plates, and each plate served as one replicate. For sorted subsets, roughly 200 ng of genomic DNA, equivalent to some 30,000 T cell genomes, went into each replicate PCR. The purified libraries were quantified using a Qubit 3.0 fluorometer, sized with a Bioanalyzer 2100, and then quantified again using the KAPA Library Quantification kit. Every immunoSEQ 96-well plate was sequenced on a separate single-read 150-cycle Illumina NextSeq 550 flow cell. Turning to the authors' computational methods: Because the immunoSEQ output included only junctional sequences and no quality scores, the filtering could not be the same as the filtering used for full-length reads. To assign V/J genes and CDR3, sequences were annotated using PyIR, a Python wrapper for IgBLAST v1.9, with IMGT germline references. Reads were removed for weak V/J assignments (E-value above 1e-6), missing CDR3, stop codons, out-of-frame junctions, or ambiguous translated residues. V3J clonotypes were defined as sequences sharing an identical inferred V gene, J gene, and CDR3 amino acid sequence. Percentage overlap between repertoires was calculated by dividing the number of shared unique clonotypes by the size of the smaller repertoire. Richness of each repertoire was evaluated using RTK rarefaction, the Chao1 estimator, and Recon v2.1 estimates of unobserved clonotypes. Generation probabilities for all TCRbeta clonotypes obtained by the gDNA method from four donors were computed using OLGA. As stored in TCRdb, this immuneACCESS dataset retains in-frame rearrangements with V and J assigned. A fraction of the clones does not appear; measured against another copy, unresolved V genes explain less than half of the discrepancy, and the remainder lacks a known reason. V and J calls and clone size follow that table, whereas D and trimming were derived from the DNA. This sample is represented by about 2.2 million clones; over 85% of them were singletons. Clones ranked in the top ten supply 1.5% to 2% of the sample.

Points the paper makes about the study in general: Sharing across four donors was observed for approximately 5% of naive CD4, around 3.5% of naive CD8, 2% to 2.5% of memory CD4, and around 0.4% of memory CD8 clonotypes. Pairwise subsampling indicated that sequencing depth was expected to affect the degree of clonotype sharing among donors. Compared with non-shared clonotypes, the clonotypes found in all four sorted-subset donors had higher generation probabilities. Sampling was restricted to blood, and TCR repertoires in tissue are likely to differ from TCR repertoires in blood. Estimated clonotype richness was generally larger for naive than for memory subsets. Even with the large sequencing depth, rarefaction of the sorted-subset datasets indicated that sequencing was incomplete. The genetic and exposure-history diversity represented was limited by the small number of donors.

V lost 4 bases and J lost 8 bases, and the count of bases not matched to a germline gene is 14. From the germline V gene, CDR1 is SQVTM and CDR2 is ANQGSEA. The CDR3 contains 16 residues, cysteine and phenylalanine counted. Of all the DNA, just the CDR3 is kept, 48 bases in frame from base 1. Material for sequencing was naive CD8+ T cells from PBMCs. The cell subset or site label on this specimen signifies: CD45RA+CCR7+. The TCR comes from a man in his late teens or twenties in good health. Some clones in this sample may be carry-over from other donors' samples. The chain is encoded by TRBV29-1 joined to TRBJ2-1; 10 of the junction bases match TRBD2. The sequenced DNA is TGCAGCGTTGGGGGGGCCGGGACTAGCGATATGGATGAGCAGTTCTTC. Its protein product is CSVGGAGTSDMDEQFF.